Presented here are 9 T cell receptor beta chains from one specimen sequenced in a study of metastatic and nonmetastatic thyroid tumors. Patients were all untreated before their thyroid surgery. TCRdb re-clonotyped the PCR reads through MiXCR. The sample includes over 20,000 clones, 10% to 15% seen only once; the top ten take around a quarter. Sample: blood. Every receptor here comes from a female donor with papillary thyroid cancer or a benign thyroid nodule (not recorded which). Some clones in this sample may be carry-over from other donors' samples.

This clone was seen ten or more times. V and J are TRBV19 and TRBJ2-7; perhaps TRBD1 as D (5 bases). Germline V gene sequence: CDR1 LNHDA, CDR2 SQIVND (reference sequence). This CDR3 comprises 14 residues. V lost 3 bases and J 3 bases, leaving 12 bases between the germline ends. The CDR3 DNA is TGTGCCAGTAGTATGTTGGCAGGACACTACGAGCAGTACTTC. Its translation: CASSMLAGHYEQYF.

This clone occurred many times. The J gene is TRBJ2-6, the V gene TRBV11-1; D is undetermined. V was cut by 3 bases and J by 0 bases, with 9 bases left in between. Germline CDR1 and CDR2: SGHAT and FQDESV (reference sequence). The CDR3 consists of 16 residues. This CDR3 is CASSFPLSSGANVLTF. DNA of the CDR3: TGTGCCAGCAGCTTCCCCTTATCCTCTGGGGCCAACGTCCTGACTTTC.

In its sample, this clone was seen many times. The chain carries TRBV20-1 and TRBJ1-2; 11 positions agree with TRBD1. The CDR3 is made up of 19 amino acids. Trimming removed 1 base from V and 4 bases from J; junction bases left unmatched: 17. CDR1 is DFQATT, CDR2 SNEGSKA, per germline (reference sequence). The CDR3 sequence: CSARGPGTGGRSTGYGYTF. For the CDR3, the DNA is TGCAGTGCTAGAGGACCCGGGACAGGGGGAAGGTCAACAGGCTATGGCTACACCTTC.

This clone came up many times. The chain combines TRBV11-2 with TRBJ1-1; D is undetermined. This CDR3 is 13 amino acids long. Trimming pared 4 bases from V and 1 base from J, leaving 7 bases between. The germline CDR1 and CDR2 sequences are SGHAT and FQNNGV. CDR3 nucleotide sequence: TGTGCCAGCAGCTATGGTGGGAACACTGAAGCTTTCTTT. Its translation is CASSYGGNTEAFF.

The chain has TRBV18 and TRBJ2-1; 11 nucleotides agree with TRBD2. Germline loops: CDR1 KGHSH, CDR2 LQKENI. V gave up 3 bases and J gave up 5 bases; unmatched junction bases: 6. This CDR3 is built from 16 residues. This chain's CDR3 is CASSPHTSGSNNEQFF. The DNA of the CDR3 is TGTGCCAGCTCACCTCATACTAGCGGGAGCAACAATGAGCAGTTCTTC.

This clone was observed at least ten times. The chain joins TRBV27 to TRBJ1-5; D is ambiguous. CDR3 size: 15 residues. Looked up from germline, CDR1 is MNHEY and CDR2 is SMNVEV (reference sequence). Trimming pared 2 bases from V and 0 bases from J, leaving 8 bases between. The CDR3 bases are TGTGCCAGCAGTTTAATCGGGGATAGCAATCAGCCCCAGCATTTT. It encodes CASSLIGDSNQPQHF.

This clone was observed at least ten times. Here the CDR3 reads CASSQGAGTEAFF. The CDR3 bases are TGTGCCAGCAGTCAAGGGGCGGGCACTGAAGCTTTCTTT. The chain combines TRBV12-3 or TRBV12-4 with TRBJ1-1; a possible D gene is TRBD1 (5 bases). The CDR3 is 13 amino acids. The V end was cut by 5 bases, the J end by 4 bases, with 11 bases between.

The rearrangement joins TRBV5-3 to TRBJ2-5, with 9 bases fitting TRBD2. TRBV5-3 is filed as an ORF, its function uncertain. After removal of 8 bases from V and 5 bases from J, the junction contained 7 bases not matched to a gene. The CDR3 length is 13 residues. The CDR3 protein is CASTGLAQETQYF. The CDR3 bases are TGTGCCAGCACCGGACTAGCGCAGGAGACCCAGTACTTC.

This clone is medium-sized by share. This sequence joins TRBV12-3 or TRBV12-4 and TRBJ1-2; tentatively, D is TRBD1 (5 bases). V lost 4 bases and J 4 bases, leaving 13 bases between the germline ends. CDR3 length: 14 residues. The CDR3 region is CASSWGPVAYGYTF. The DNA of the CDR3 is TGTGCCAGCAGTTGGGGACCAGTGGCCTATGGCTACACCTTC.